The clone carrying this T cell receptor (beta chain) was recorded at least ten times. Time point reported: newly diagnosed GD, antithyroid drugs for less than 3 months. RNA from PBMCs was the source of the TCR library. The data were obtained in a study of regulatory T cells in long-lasting Graves disease. CDR3-region Arm-PCR and iRepertoire HTBI primers produced the TCR beta libraries. One entry per CDR3 protein, called by TCRdb with MiXCR from the multiplex PCR reads. The sample holds about 500,000 distinct CDR3 sequences, around 15% seen once. Germline CDR1 reads DFQATT; CDR2 reads SNEGSKA (reference sequence). Trimming stripped 3 bases from V and 6 bases from J, with 9 bases between. The CDR3 contains 11 residues. These data were also reused for a study on T cells in Graves' hyperthyroidism and ophthalmopathy.

The receptor was isolated from a man aged 40-55 years with Graves disease. The sample was peripheral blood mononuclear cells (PBMCs), taken at new diagnosis, from a patient treated with antithyroid drugs. The gene calls are TRBV20-1 and TRBJ2-7; no clear D gene. CDR3 sequence: CSASQTPEQYF. The CDR3 nucleotides read TGCAGTGCTAGTCAGACTCCCGAGCAGTACTTC.